The 14 T cell receptor beta chains below all came from one sample that was sequenced in a study of CD8+ T cells in alopecia areata. This sample's treatment: oral pan-JAK inhibitor, 5-10 mg twice daily. Extracted from the samples, RNA was reverse transcribed into cDNA to serve as the sequencing template. Clones were read by immunoSEQ multiplex PCR, and TCRdb kept only the in-frame ones, dropping some. Of roughly 110,000 clones in the sample, roughly 84% were seen once. The sequencing here drew on CD8+ T cells sorted from blood, taken at week 24, from a patient treated with tofacitinib. The source is a human donor with alopecia areata.

In regard to this clone: At one of its ends the junction is not consistent with the germline gene, which may arise from a read error. This sequence joins TRBV4-3 and TRBJ2-3, with 9 positions matching TRBD1. CDR3 length: 15 residues. Germline V gene lookup returns CDR1 LGHNA and CDR2 YSLEER. The CDR3: CASSQGTGGTDTQYF. The CDR3 nucleotides read TGCGCCAGCAGCCAGGGTACAGGGGGCACGGATACGCAGTATTTT.

The rearrangement joins TRBV12-5 to TRBJ2-3; D call uncertain. Looked up from germline, CDR1 is LGHNT and CDR2 is FRNRAP. V shed 6 bases and J shed 3 bases, with 13 bases lying between them. The CDR3 spans 14 residues. The CDR3 DNA reads TGTGCTAGTGGAACTTTAGGCGGAACAGATACGCAGTATTTT. Translated, it gives CASGTLGGTDTQYF.

The rearrangement joins TRBV13 to TRBJ2-7, with a weak D call TRBD1 (6 bases). V lost 5 bases, J lost 3 bases, and 17 bases lay in between. The germline V gene encodes CDR1 PRHDT and CDR2 FYEKMQ (reference sequence). The CDR3 extends over 15 amino acids. This CDR3 reads CASSATGSALYEQYF. CDR3 nucleotides: TGTGCCAGCAGCGCGACAGGATCCGCGCTCTACGAGCAGTACTTC.

V and J are TRBV7-2 and TRBJ2-3; D not resolved. This CDR3 is 14 amino acids long. Trimming removed 1 base from V and 0 bases from J, with 5 bases in between. In germline, CDR1 is SGHTA, CDR2 FQGNSA. CDR3 residues: CASSLVSSTDTQYF. The CDR3 DNA reads TGTGCCAGCAGCTTAGTCTCTAGCACAGATACGCAGTATTTT.

The chain's CDR3 is CSVEDRAGNTEAFF. The CDR3 DNA reads as TGCAGCGTTGAAGATCGGGCAGGAAACACTGAAGCTTTCTTT. This chain connects TRBV29-1 to TRBJ1-1, with D hard to call. V was clipped by 0 bases and J by 2 bases, with 10 bases between them. Germline V gene lookup returns CDR1 SQVTM and CDR2 ANQGSEA. This CDR3 region has 14 residues.

This clone appeared a single time. The chain is built from TRBV6-1 and TRBJ2-1; D might be TRBD2 (5 bases). In germline, CDR1 is MNHNS, CDR2 SASEGT. The length of the CDR3 is 15 residues. The ends were cut back, 6 bases at V and 3 bases at J, with 15 bases in the middle. DNA of the CDR3: TGTGCCAGCAGCGCCCGGGAAAGGTACTACAATGAGCAGTTCTTC. It yields the protein CASSARERYYNEQFF.

This clone was seen more than once but under ten times. This rearrangement joins TRBV5-4 to TRBJ2-1; D unresolved. The CDR3 totals 16 residues. The germline CDR1 and CDR2 sequences are SGHNT and YYREEE (reference sequence). V was pared by 4 bases and J by 1 base, with 15 bases between. This chain's CDR3 is CASSDDRPESYNEQFF. The CDR3 DNA reads as TGTGCCAGCAGCGACGACCGGCCGGAGTCCTACAATGAGCAGTTCTTC.

This clone was observed a single time. The V call is TRBV5-1, the J call TRBJ2-3; D uncertain. Germline CDR1 reads SGHRS; CDR2 reads YFSETQ. CDR3 length: 17 amino acids. Trimming removed 2 bases from V and 1 base from J, with 17 bases in between. The CDR3 bases are TGCGCCAGCAGCTTATACGATAGCCCGGTTGGCACAGATACGCAGTATTTT. Translation gives CASSLYDSPVGTDTQYF.

The gene calls are TRBV10-3 and TRBJ2-5, with 9 nucleotides matching TRBD1. The V and J ends lost 10 bases and 5 bases, in that order; junction bases with no gene match: 8. The CDR3 consists of 13 residues. From germline, CDR1 is ENHRY and CDR2 SYGVKD. The CDR3 protein is CASWTGVMETQYF. As DNA, the CDR3 is TGTGCCAGTTGGACAGGGGTTATGGAGACCCAGTACTTC.

This clone was picked up one time. The chain links TRBV7-9 to TRBJ2-3; D is undetermined. Deletions cut 5 bases from V and 5 bases from J, with 11 bases between. The CDR3 is 13 amino acids. CDR1 is SEHNR, CDR2 FQNEAQ, per germline (reference sequence). Here the CDR3 reads CASSNPLEDTQYF. Written as DNA, the CDR3 is TGTGCCAGCAGCAACCCGTTGGAAGATACGCAGTATTTT. Together with reference TRBV7-9 and TRBJ2-3, the CDR3 gives the full variable domain: DTGVSQNPRHKITKRGQNVTFRCDPISEHNRLYWYRQTLGQGPEFLTYFQNEAQLEKSRLLSDRFSAERPKGSFSTLEIQRTEQGDSAMYLCASSNPLEDTQYFGPGTRLTVL.

The V gene is TRBV11-2, the J gene TRBJ2-7; 7 nucleotides match TRBD2. The CDR3 totals 15 residues. V trimming: 2 bases; J trimming: 3 bases; junction bases outside the gene matches: 7. Germline assignment: CDR1 SGHAT and CDR2 FQNNGV. CDR3 in amino acids: CASSLWREPYYEQYF. CDR3 coding DNA: TGTGCCAGCAGCTTATGGCGGGAGCCTTACTACGAGCAGTACTTC.

On this clone itself: A single base is all that separates this from a far larger clone, so a read error is likely. The chain is built from TRBV5-5 and TRBJ2-2; D is perhaps TRBD1 (6 bases). CDR1 is SGHKS, CDR2 YYEKEE, per germline (reference sequence). CDR3 length: 14 amino acids. The CDR3 sequence is CASSVGTTTGELFF. As DNA, the CDR3 is TGTGCCAGCAGCGTGGGGACAACCACCGGAGAGCTGTTTTTT.

This chain uses TRBV27 with TRBJ2-2; D may be TRBD1 or TRBD2 (6 bases each). Trimming shortened V by 0 bases and J by 0 bases, and 14 bases separated the two germline ends. The germline gives CDR1 MNHEY, CDR2 SMNVEV (reference sequence). This CDR3 comprises 18 residues. The CDR3 loop is CASSLSKGGLANTGELFF. For the CDR3, the DNA is TGTGCCAGCAGTTTATCGAAAGGGGGGCTCGCGAACACCGGGGAGCTGTTTTTT.

This clone was detected once. The chain carries TRBV6-5 and TRBJ2-3, with 7 bases fitting TRBD2. Germline CDR1 reads MNHEY; CDR2 reads SVGAGI. With 6 bases clipped from V and 3 bases from J, the junction kept 6 bases outside the gene matches. The CDR3 has 14 amino acids. The CDR3 protein is CASSPLATTDTQYF. CDR3 in DNA: TGTGCCAGCAGCCCACTAGCGACGACAGATACGCAGTATTTT.